This TCR beta chain was found in a study of blood T cell repertoires in COVID-19. Study-wide background: Samples of COVID-19 (acute and convalescent) were obtained from the United States, Italy and Spain.

The data were produced by immunoSEQ multiplex PCR, yet TCRdb's version contains in-frame clones alone and is incomplete. This sample carries approximately 89,000 clones, about 74% of them seen once, and the ten largest clones take almost 50%. Deletions cut 7 bases from V and 1 base from J, with 11 bases between. CDR1 and CDR2 from the germline V gene are SGHNT and YYREEE (reference sequence). This CDR3 contains 13 residues. This clone was observed once. V and J are TRBV5-4 and TRBJ2-5; no definite D call. This TCR was sampled from a human donor in a cohort sampled during active COVID-19. The sample was peripheral blood. CDR3 residues: CASSLGLQETQYF. As DNA, the CDR3 is TGTGCCAGCTCGTTGGGCCTCCAAGAGACCCAGTACTTC.